A single sample is the source of the 27 T cell receptor beta chains below, sequenced in a study of T cells after yellow fever vaccination. TCRdb used MiXCR to reprocess the 5' RACE reads, holding one entry per CDR3 protein. In the table there are hundreds of thousands of distinct CDR3 sequences, around a tenth of which are singletons. The starting material was PBMCs, obtained on the day of the first yellow fever vaccination. All receptors come from a man aged 18 to 35 who received the YFV17D yellow fever vaccine.

This clonotype was seen only a few times. The chain is built from TRBV20-1 and TRBJ2-3; 15 bases fit TRBD2. The CDR3 spans 16 residues. The V segment lost 4 bases and the J segment 2 bases; nucleotides outside the gene matches: 4. CDR1 is DFQATT, CDR2 SNEGSKA, per germline (reference sequence). The CDR3: CSAKGLAGGLTDTQYF. CDR3 DNA: TGCAGTGCTAAGGGACTAGCGGGGGGCCTCACAGATACGCAGTATTTT.

The chain links TRBV18 to TRBJ1-4; D remains ambiguous. V was cut by 2 bases and J by 8 bases, with 12 bases left in between. Germline lookup yields CDR1 KGHSH and CDR2 LQKENI. The CDR3 has 14 amino acids. CDR3 region: CASSPIPTDEKLFF. CDR3 DNA sequence: TGTGCCAGCTCACCAATCCCTACGGACGAAAAACTGTTTTTT.

CDR3: CASGHNTNTEAFF. The CDR3 bases are TGCGCCAGCGGACATAACACGAACACTGAAGCTTTCTTT. V and J are TRBV5-1 and TRBJ1-1; D perhaps matches TRBD1 (5 bases). This CDR3 is 13 amino acids long. Trimming shortened V by 7 bases and J by 1 base, and 11 bases separated the two germline ends. CDR1 is SGHRS, CDR2 YFSETQ, per germline.

This clonotype was found many times. The rearrangement joins TRBV5-1 to TRBJ1-3; D remains ambiguous. CDR1 SGHRS and CDR2 YFSETQ come from the germline V gene. The CDR3 has 15 residues. Trimming stripped 4 bases from V and 0 bases from J, with 11 bases between. CDR3 residues: CASSTDTTSGNTIYF. In DNA, the CDR3 is TGCGCCAGCAGCACTGACACGACCTCTGGAAACACCATATATTTT.

DNA for the CDR3: TGCGCCAGCAGGGACCCCCGGACCTACGAGCAGTACGTC. As protein: CASRDPRTYEQYV. The chain couples TRBV5-1 to TRBJ2-7; D gene ambiguous. The CDR3 loop spans 13 amino acids. Germline V gene sequence: CDR1 SGHRS, CDR2 YFSETQ. The V and J ends lost 5 bases and 2 bases respectively, with 11 bases between them.

This clonotype has a handful of counts. CDR3 bases: TGTGCCAGCAGCTCTAGCGGATCCCCCCTCTACGAGCAGTACTTC. This sequence encodes CASSSSGSPLYEQYF. The chain carries TRBV9 and TRBJ2-7, with TRBD2 matching 7 bases. V lost 4 bases and J lost 3; bases outside the gene matches: 10. Germline lookup yields CDR1 SGDLS and CDR2 YYNGEE. CDR3 length: 15 residues.

The V and J genes are TRBV11-2 and TRBJ2-3; 7 positions match TRBD1. The trim removed 3 bases at V and 3 bases at J, leaving 12 bases unmatched. The CDR3 spans 17 residues. Germline V CDR1 and CDR2: SGHAT, FQNNGV. The CDR3 region has the DNA TGTGCCAGCAGCTTCTTAGGGGGCAGGGCTCGAACAGATACGCAGTATTTT. As protein: CASSFLGGRARTDTQYF.

J is TRBJ2-3 and V is TRBV2, with 16 bases identical to TRBD2. The germline V gene has CDR1 SNHLY and CDR2 FYNNEI. The J segment lost 2 bases and the V segment lost 6 bases, leaving 11 bases of the junction unmatched. CDR3 length equals 19 residues. CDR3 amino acids: CASRKGTSGGVKFTDTQYF. As DNA, the CDR3 is TGTGCCAGCAGGAAGGGGACTAGCGGGGGGGTCAAATTCACAGATACGCAGTATTTT.

This clonotype was recorded a few times. The V and J genes are TRBV11-2 and TRBJ2-3; 9 bases map to TRBD1. The V gene's germline CDR1 is SGHAT and CDR2 FQNNGV. Unmatched junction bases numbered 8, after V lost 2 bases and J lost 5 bases. The CDR3 spans 16 residues. CDR3 in amino acids: CASSLTLDRGGDTQYF. The CDR3 coding sequence is TGTGCCAGCAGCTTAACGTTGGACAGGGGAGGAGATACGCAGTATTTT.

The rearrangement joins TRBV20-1 to TRBJ2-7, with a tentative D call TRBD1 (5 bases). CDR1 and CDR2 (germline): DFQATT, SNEGSKA (reference sequence). This CDR3 comprises 12 residues. V was pared by 0 bases and J by 7 bases, with 10 bases between. The CDR3 spells CSARDRVGEQYF. In DNA form, the CDR3 reads TGCAGTGCTAGAGACAGGGTTGGAGAGCAGTACTTC.

About this clonotype itself: Given the absence of the conserved phenylalanine or tryptophan at the CDR3 end, a read error is likely. The chain links TRBV7-9 to TRBJ2-1; TRBD1 matches 7 bases. CDR1 and CDR2 from the germline V gene are SEHNR and FQNEAQ (reference sequence). The ends lost 4 bases at V and 7 bases at J; junction bases unmatched: 13. This CDR3 has 16 residues. The CDR3 spells CASSSRGGLGVNEQFL. CDR3 bases: TGTGCCAGCAGCTCGAGAGGGGGCCTCGGAGTTAATGAGCAGTTCCTC.

The chain uses TRBV5-1 and TRBJ2-5; no clear D. This CDR3 has 12 residues. Trimming removed 2 bases from V and 7 bases from J, with 9 bases in between. Germline V gene sequence: CDR1 SGHRS, CDR2 YFSETQ. Written as DNA, the CDR3 is TGCGCCAGCAGCTTCACCCCGGGGACCCAGTACTTC. Encoded protein: CASSFTPGTQYF.

The chain carries TRBV27 and TRBJ2-7; D is ambiguous. This CDR3 contains 13 residues. V was clipped by 0 bases and J by 2 bases, with 5 bases between them. CDR1 MNHEY and CDR2 SMNVEV come from the germline V gene (reference sequence). Written as DNA, the CDR3 is TGTGCCAGCAGTTTATCGCCGACCTACGAGCAGTACGTC. Protein product: CASSLSPTYEQYV.

The gene calls are TRBV5-4 and TRBJ2-1; 8 nucleotides match TRBD2. Trimming at V came to 0 bases and at J to 6 bases, leaving 8 bases not matched to a gene. Germline lookup yields CDR1 SGHNT and CDR2 YYREEE (reference sequence). The CDR3 loop spans 16 amino acids. For the CDR3, the DNA is TGTGCCAGCAGCTTGGAAGTTTCGGGGGGGCTCAATGAGCAGTTCTTC. Translating gives CASSLEVSGGLNEQFF.

This clonotype was counted many times. V usage is TRBV7-2 and J usage is TRBJ2-3; D is perhaps TRBD2 (6 bases). From germline, CDR1 is SGHTA and CDR2 FQGNSA. The CDR3 runs 13 residues. The V and J ends lost 2 bases and 4 bases respectively, with 7 bases between them. The CDR3 sequence: CASSLPGADTQYF. Written as DNA, the CDR3 is TGTGCCAGCAGCTTACCGGGGGCAGATACGCAGTATTTT.

The J gene is TRBJ2-7, the V gene TRBV6-1, with D possibly TRBD2 on 7 matching bases. Deletions cut 6 bases from V and 6 bases from J, with 15 bases between. In germline, CDR1 is MNHNS, CDR2 SASEGT. This CDR3 spans 13 amino acids. CDR3 coding DNA: TGTGCCAGCAGGCCGGGGGGCCTCTCCGAGCAGTACTTC. Translation: CASRPGGLSEQYF.

This sequence joins TRBV12-3 or TRBV12-4 and TRBJ2-3, with TRBD2 identical over 9 bases. Unmatched junction bases numbered 9, after V lost 3 bases and J lost 2 bases. The CDR3 contains 17 residues. CDR3 region: CASSFRGGTSITDTQYF. The CDR3 DNA follows: TGTGCCAGCAGTTTTCGCGGAGGGACTAGCATCACAGATACGCAGTATTTT.

This clonotype was observed many times. The chain employs TRBV7-2 and TRBJ2-2; possibly TRBD1 for D (6 bases). Germline V gives CDR1 SGHTA, CDR2 FQGNSA. The CDR3 contains 15 residues. V was trimmed by 1 base and J by 4 bases, leaving 10 bases between them. The DNA for the CDR3 is TGTGCCAGCAGCTTAGGGGCCAGGGGCACCGGGGAGCTGTTTTTT. Translated: CASSLGARGTGELFF.

This clonotype was counted only a few times. The chain is built from TRBV6-6 and TRBJ1-6, with D unresolved. Germline assignment: CDR1 MNHNY and CDR2 SVGAGI (reference sequence). The CDR3 is 13 amino acids. V was pared by 8 bases and J by 9 bases, with 14 bases between. The CDR3 loop reads CASDRTFGSPLHF. The CDR3 DNA sequence: TGTGCCAGCGATAGGACGTTCGGTTCACCCCTCCACTTT.

This clonotype was seen ten or more times. The chain recombines TRBV5-1 with TRBJ2-1, with a weak D call TRBD2 (6 bases). The V gene lost 4 bases and the J gene lost 0 bases, with 14 bases spanning the gap. Germline values: CDR1 SGHRS, CDR2 YFSETQ. This CDR3 is 16 amino acids long. The CDR3 loop reads CASSGGSGSSYNEQFF. For the CDR3, the DNA is TGCGCCAGCAGCGGGGGGTCGGGGAGCTCCTACAATGAGCAGTTCTTC.

This clonotype was picked up a small number of times. The genes are TRBV12-3 or TRBV12-4 and TRBJ1-1, with D maybe TRBD1 (5 bases). The CDR3 totals 13 residues. The V gene lost 9 bases and the J gene lost 4 bases, with 15 bases spanning the gap. The CDR3 sequence is CASWDQGSTEAFF. Here the CDR3 DNA reads TGTGCCAGTTGGGACCAGGGCTCCACTGAAGCTTTCTTT.

The chain couples TRBV4-1 to TRBJ2-2, with D perhaps TRBD2 (6 bases). CDR3 length: 14 residues. Per the germline V gene, CDR1 is MGHRA and CDR2 is YSYEKL. V shed 4 bases and J shed 7 bases, with 13 bases lying between them. This CDR3 is CASSRASVGGELFF. DNA for the CDR3: TGCGCCAGCAGCCGAGCTAGCGTAGGCGGGGAGCTGTTTTTT.

This clonotype was counted a few times. The J gene is TRBJ2-2, the V gene TRBV6-2 or TRBV6-3; 8 nucleotides match TRBD2. Germline loops: CDR1 MNHEY, CDR2 SVGEGT. This CDR3 is built from 14 residues. The trim removed 6 bases at V and 6 bases at J, leaving 6 bases unmatched. Here the CDR3 reads CASRVLAAAGELFF. For the CDR3, the DNA is TGTGCCAGCAGGGTACTAGCGGCGGCCGGGGAGCTGTTTTTT.

The chain links TRBV5-1 to TRBJ2-3; 10 nucleotides match TRBD2. Germline V gene lookup returns CDR1 SGHRS and CDR2 YFSETQ. This CDR3 contains 15 residues. The V segment lost 6 bases and the J segment 4 bases; nucleotides outside the gene matches: 8. The CDR3 coding sequence is TGCGCCAGCAATAGCGGGGGGTCCTCCCCAGATACGCAGTATTTT. The encoded protein is CASNSGGSSPDTQYF.

This clonotype was detected ten times or more. The chain couples TRBV20-1 to TRBJ1-5; TRBD1 is a possible D gene (6 bases). This CDR3 is built from 12 residues. Germline loops: CDR1 DFQATT, CDR2 SNEGSKA (reference sequence). CDR3 coding DNA: TGCAGGGCGGGAGGGGGGAATCAGCCCCAGCATTTT. This sequence encodes CRAGGGNQPQHF.

The chain recombines TRBV4-3 with TRBJ2-2; 12 bases are a match to TRBD2. The CDR3 extends over 16 amino acids. From germline, CDR1 is LGHNA and CDR2 YSLEER. V lost 3 bases and J lost 5; bases outside the gene matches: 4. CDR3 bases: TGCGCCAGCAGCCATCTAGCGGGGGGGGCAACCGGGGAGCTGTTTTTT. Amino acid sequence: CASSHLAGGATGELFF.

This clonotype was seen more than once but under ten times. J is TRBJ2-3 and V is TRBV19, with D possibly being TRBD1 (5 bases). CDR3 length: 14 residues. Trimming pared 6 bases from V and 2 bases from J, leaving 12 bases between. From germline, CDR1 is LNHDA and CDR2 SQIVND (reference sequence). CDR3 sequence reads: CASRDTSNTDTQYF. DNA of the CDR3: TGTGCCAGTAGGGACACATCTAACACAGATACGCAGTATTTT.